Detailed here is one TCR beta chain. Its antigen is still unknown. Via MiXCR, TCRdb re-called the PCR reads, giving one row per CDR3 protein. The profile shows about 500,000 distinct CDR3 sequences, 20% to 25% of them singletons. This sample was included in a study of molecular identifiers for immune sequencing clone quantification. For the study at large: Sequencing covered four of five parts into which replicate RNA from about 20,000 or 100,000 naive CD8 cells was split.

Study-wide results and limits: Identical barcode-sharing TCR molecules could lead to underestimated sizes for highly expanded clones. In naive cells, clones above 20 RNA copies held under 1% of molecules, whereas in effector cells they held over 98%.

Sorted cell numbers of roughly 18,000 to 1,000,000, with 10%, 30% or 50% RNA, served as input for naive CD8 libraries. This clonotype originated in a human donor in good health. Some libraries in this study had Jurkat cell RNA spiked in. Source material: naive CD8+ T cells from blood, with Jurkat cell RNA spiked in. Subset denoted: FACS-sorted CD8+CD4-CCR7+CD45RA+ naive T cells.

Here the CDR3 reads CASSTGVVNQPQHF. CDR3 nucleotides: TGTGCCAGCAGCACAGGGGTGGTCAATCAGCCCCAGCATTTT. The rearrangement uses TRBV27 and TRBJ1-5; 7 bases match TRBD1. CDR3 size: 14 residues. J lost 3 bases, V lost 6 bases, and 5 bases had no gene match. Germline CDR1 reads MNHEY; CDR2 reads SMNVEV (reference sequence).